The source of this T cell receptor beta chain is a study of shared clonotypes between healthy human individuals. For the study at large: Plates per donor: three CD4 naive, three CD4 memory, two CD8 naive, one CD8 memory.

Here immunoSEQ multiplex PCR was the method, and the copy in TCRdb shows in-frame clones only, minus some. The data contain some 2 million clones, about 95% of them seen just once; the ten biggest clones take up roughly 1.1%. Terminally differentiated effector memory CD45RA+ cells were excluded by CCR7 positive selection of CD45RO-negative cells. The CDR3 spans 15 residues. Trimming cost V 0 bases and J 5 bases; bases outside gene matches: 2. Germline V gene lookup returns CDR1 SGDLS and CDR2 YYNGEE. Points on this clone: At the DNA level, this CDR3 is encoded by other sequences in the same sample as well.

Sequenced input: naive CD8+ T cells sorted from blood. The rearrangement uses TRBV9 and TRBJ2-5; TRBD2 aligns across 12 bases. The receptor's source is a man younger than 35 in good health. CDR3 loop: CASSVVGTSGETQYF. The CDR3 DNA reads TGTGCCAGCAGCGTAGTTGGGACTAGCGGGGAGACCCAGTACTTC.